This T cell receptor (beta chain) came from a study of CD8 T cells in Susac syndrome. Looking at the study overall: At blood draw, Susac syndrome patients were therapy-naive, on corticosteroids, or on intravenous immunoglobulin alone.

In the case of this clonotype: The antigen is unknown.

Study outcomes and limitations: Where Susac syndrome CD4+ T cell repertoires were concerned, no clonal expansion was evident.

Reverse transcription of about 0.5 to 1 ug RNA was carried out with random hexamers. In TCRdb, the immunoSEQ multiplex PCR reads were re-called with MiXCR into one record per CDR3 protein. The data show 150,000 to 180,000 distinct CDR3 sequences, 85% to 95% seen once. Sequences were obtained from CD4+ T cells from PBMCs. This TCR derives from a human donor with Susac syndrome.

CDR3 sequence reads: CASSHTVVVYLGNEQFF. Written as DNA, the CDR3 is TGTGCCAGCAGCCATACGGTTGTAGTGTATCTTGGCAATGAGCAGTTCTTC. The chain recombines TRBV7-8 with TRBJ2-1; no reliable D call. Germline lookup yields CDR1 SGHVS and CDR2 FQNEAQ. V shed 5 bases and J shed 6 bases, with 23 bases lying between them. The length of the CDR3 is 17 residues. The whole variable domain, filled in from reference TRBV7-8 and TRBJ2-1, reads GAGVSQSPRYKVAKRGQDVALRCDPISGHVSLFWYQQALGQGPEFLTYFQNEAQLDKSGLPSDRFFAERPEGSVSTLKIQRTQQEDSAVYLCASSHTVVVYLGNEQFFGPGTRLTVL.